This T cell receptor beta chain stems from a study of blood T cell repertoires in COVID-19. Across the whole study: COVID-19 samples collected from the United States, Italy and Spain covered acute and convalescent phases.

The CDR3 is 14 amino acids. J gave up 5 bases and V 4 bases, and 6 bases lay outside the gene matches. Germline-derived CDR1 and CDR2 are WNHNN and SYGVQD (reference sequence). Participants' own reports of clinical history determined their cohort assignment. Recovered Cohort 3 donors showed two negative PCRs, clearance, or symptom resolution. Original data processing: Amplification of reference gene primers provided the estimated nucleated cell counts. Sequenced by immunoSEQ multiplex PCR; TCRdb stores in-frame clones only, minus some. For V, J and clone size, that table is used; D and trimming come from the DNA. The table records hundreds of thousands of clones, 70% to 90% of them present only once.

The clonotype was recovered from a woman aged 40-49 years who had recovered from COVID-19. The V and J genes are TRBV10-1 and TRBJ1-1; 8 bases line up with TRBD1. Sequencing used PBMCs or T cells enriched from blood (not recorded which). The DNA for the CDR3 is TGCGCCAGCAGTGCCGGACAGGGAGTTACTGAAGCTTTCTTT. It specifies CASSAGQGVTEAFF.